The sequence of this T cell receptor beta chain was determined in a study of blood T cell repertoires in COVID-19. Study details: Acute and convalescent COVID-19 samples came from the United States, Italy and Spain. Sources were T cells, B-cell-depleted T cells, or PBMCs; the material itself was cDNA or gDNA.

V lost 9 bases and J 6 bases, leaving 5 bases between the germline ends. The CDR3 is made up of 9 amino acids. Germline V CDR1 and CDR2: MDHEN, SYDVKM. As originally analysed: Reference gene primer amplification in the assay estimated nucleated cell counts. Sequenced by immunoSEQ multiplex PCR; TCRdb stores in-frame clones only, minus some. Clone size and V and J calls were adopted from that table, with D and trimming inferred from the DNA. This sample has about 150,000 clones; roughly nine tenths occur once, and the top ten carry approximately 2.8%. The clonotype originates from a woman in her sixties or seventies with active COVID-19. The chain uses TRBV28 and TRBJ1-2; no firm D call. The sequenced sample was peripheral blood. CDR3 amino acids: CASGDGYTF. The CDR3 DNA reads TGTGCCAGTGGAGATGGCTACACCTTC.